The clone carrying this TCR beta chain showed up just once. Original analysis: Reference gene primer amplification yielded estimated nucleated cell counts. Clones were sequenced by immunoSEQ multiplex PCR, and TCRdb holds only the in-frame ones, with some missing. The DNA gave D and trimming, while V, J and clone size come from that table. The sample has 180,000 or so clones; roughly 90% are singletons. The record originates from a study of blood T cell repertoires in COVID-19. Overall study: Samples came from the United States, Italy and Spain, spanning acute and convalescent COVID-19. T cells, B-cell-depleted T cells, or PBMCs provided the cDNA or gDNA that served as material.

The sequence came from a man in his fifties with acute or convalescent COVID-19. The sequenced material came from peripheral blood.

CDR3 sequence reads: CASSAKGQGTDTQYF. In DNA form, the CDR3 reads TGTGCCAGTAGTGCGAAGGGACAGGGGACAGATACGCAGTATTTT. The chain recombines TRBV19 with TRBJ2-3, with TRBD1 matching 10 bases. The CDR3 length is 15 residues. J lost 3 bases, V lost 5 bases, and 5 bases had no gene match. The germline gives CDR1 LNHDA, CDR2 SQIVND (reference sequence).